The rows below give T cell receptor beta chains drawn from one sample of a study of T-cell memory formation after mild COVID-19. TCRdb called the 5' RACE reads again in MiXCR, with one record for every CDR3 protein. The sample carries about 240,000 distinct CDR3 sequences, approximately 9% recorded once. The sequenced sample consisted of PBMCs or a T cell subset sorted from them (not recorded which). These TCRs come from a man younger than 35 who had mild COVID-19 (a few samples of this study predate the infection). Cell type and time point are not known. Both conserved end residues are part of each CDR3. A D gene is named only where the DNA matches it firmly. A row's size may be missing; if present it is once, few, many or a size class.

size	D	J	V	CDR3	DNA
few	.	TRBJ1-2	TRBV20-1	CSARPPYTF	TGCAGTGCTAGACCCCCCTACACCTTC
.	.	TRBJ1-1	TRBV4-1	CASSQGLQRGAEAFF	TGCGCCAGCAGCCAAGGACTCCAGAGGGGCGCTGAAGCTTTCTTT
few	.	TRBJ2-1	TRBV7-8	CASTPGDSRSMQFF	TGTGCCAGCACCCCTGGTGACTCCCGCTCGATGCAGTTCTTC
few	TRBD2	TRBJ2-1	TRBV6-5	CASSLEAGGLDNEQFF	TGTGCCAGCAGCCTTGAGGCGGGGGGCCTAGACAATGAGCAGTTCTTC
many	.	TRBJ1-5	TRBV5-1	CASSLVGDQPQHF	TGCGCCAGCAGCTTGGTGGGAGATCAGCCCCAGCATTTT
medium-sized	TRBD1	TRBJ2-5	TRBV24-1	CATSDNIRGQGNETQYF	TGTGCCACCAGTGACAACATAAGGGGGCAGGGAAATGAGACCCAGTACTTC
few	TRBD2	TRBJ2-1	TRBV20-1	CSARGSGGESYNEQFF	TGCAGTGCTAGAGGTAGCGGGGGGGAGTCCTACAATGAGCAGTTCTTC
.	TRBD1	TRBJ2-1	TRBV6-1	CASRGMGTGDYNEQFF	TGTGCCAGCAGGGGTATGGGGACAGGGGACTACAATGAGCAGTTCTTC
few	.	TRBJ2-5	TRBV12-3/TRBV12-4	CASSKLQGPGGETQYF	TGTGCCAGCAGTAAACTGCAGGGGCCGGGGGGTGAGACCCAGTACTTC
few	.	TRBJ2-4	TRBV18	CASLGPGKNIQYF	TGTGCCAGCCTAGGACCGGGGAAAAACATTCAGTACTTC
.	.	TRBJ1-5	TRBV20-1	CSASKPGEEPQHF	TGCAGTGCTAGTAAGCCGGGCGAGGAGCCCCAGCATTTT
few	.	TRBJ1-2	TRBV5-4	CASSLYREFYGYTF	TGTGCCAGCAGCTTGTATAGGGAATTCTATGGCTACACCTTC
many	.	TRBJ1-1	TRBV7-9	CASSLRIVPEAFF	TGTGCCAGCAGCTTAAGGATAGTCCCTGAAGCTTTCTTT
many	.	TRBJ1-1	TRBV25-1	CASSELVATEAFF	TGTGCCAGCAGTGAACTTGTGGCCACTGAAGCTTTCTTT
.	TRBD2	TRBJ2-1	TRBV6-2/TRBV6-3	CASSYGQGGDEQFF	TGTGCCAGCAGTTACGGGCAGGGAGGGGATGAGCAGTTCTTC
few	TRBD1	TRBJ2-1	TRBV20-1	CRGTDLYNEQFF	TGCAGGGGGACAGATCTCTACAATGAGCAGTTCTTC
.	TRBD2	TRBJ2-5	TRBV7-2	CASSLDSSGGEQETQYF	TGTGCCAGCAGCTTAGACTCTAGCGGGGGGGAACAAGAGACCCAGTACTTC
.	.	TRBJ1-2	TRBV12-3/TRBV12-4	CASSHNNLGQSYTF	TGTGCCAGCAGCCATAACAACCTGGGACAAAGCTACACCTTC
.	TRBD1	TRBJ2-3	TRBV7-9	CASTTAGTGGTDTQYF	TGTGCCAGCACCACCGCCGGGACAGGGGGCACAGATACGCAGTATTTT
few	.	TRBJ2-5	TRBV7-9	CASSRRGGLETQYF	TGTGCCAGCAGCCGGAGGGGGGGCCTGGAGACCCAGTACTTC
.	TRBD1	TRBJ1-5	TRBV20-1	CSASRTTGSGPQHF	TGCAGTGCTAGCCGCACGACAGGGAGTGGGCCCCAGCATTTT
few	.	TRBJ1-1	TRBV29-1	CSVAWQSNTEAFF	TGCAGCGTTGCCTGGCAGAGTAACACTGAAGCTTTCTTT
.	TRBD2	TRBJ2-1	TRBV7-9	CASSHPGLAGRYNEQFF	TGTGCCAGCAGTCACCCGGGACTAGCGGGGCGCTACAATGAGCAGTTCTTC
many	.	TRBJ2-5	TRBV29-1	CSARIGQKIQETQYF	TGCAGCGCTAGGATCGGACAGAAAATCCAAGAGACCCAGTACTTC
few	TRBD1	TRBJ2-7	TRBV5-1	CASSGLTGGYEQYF	TGCGCCAGCAGCGGACTGACAGGGGGCTACGAGCAGTACTTC
.	.	TRBJ2-1	TRBV14	CASSQTSTQFF	TGTGCCAGCAGCCAAACTAGCACGCAGTTCTTC
few	TRBD1	TRBJ1-3	TRBV5-1	CASGTGDSGNTIYF	TGCGCCAGCGGCACAGGGGACTCTGGAAACACCATATATTTT
many	.	TRBJ2-3	TRBV4-2	CASSQEPGVPTDTQYF	TGTGCCAGCAGCCAAGAACCGGGGGTCCCCACAGATACGCAGTATTTT
few	.	TRBJ2-1	TRBV28	CASTPPLGDWGEQFF	TGTGCCAGCACCCCTCCGCTGGGGGACTGGGGTGAGCAGTTCTTC
.	.	TRBJ1-2	TRBV11-1	CASSRRSYGYTF	TGTGCCAGCAGCCGCAGGAGCTATGGCTACACCTTC
.	TRBD2	TRBJ2-7	TRBV6-1	CASRGLAGGYEQYF	TGTGCCAGCAGGGGACTAGCGGGGGGCTACGAGCAGTACTTC
few	.	TRBJ2-3	TRBV6-5	CASSYGTPSTDTQYF	TGTGCCAGCAGTTACGGGACTCCTAGCACAGATACGCAGTATTTT
few	.	TRBJ1-2	TRBV3-1	CASKGGADIGYTF	TGTGCCAGCAAGGGGGGCGCAGATATCGGCTACACCTTC
few	.	TRBJ2-5	TRBV6-2/TRBV6-3	CASSSKYQETQYF	TGTGCCAGCAGTTCGAAGTACCAAGAGACCCAGTACTTC